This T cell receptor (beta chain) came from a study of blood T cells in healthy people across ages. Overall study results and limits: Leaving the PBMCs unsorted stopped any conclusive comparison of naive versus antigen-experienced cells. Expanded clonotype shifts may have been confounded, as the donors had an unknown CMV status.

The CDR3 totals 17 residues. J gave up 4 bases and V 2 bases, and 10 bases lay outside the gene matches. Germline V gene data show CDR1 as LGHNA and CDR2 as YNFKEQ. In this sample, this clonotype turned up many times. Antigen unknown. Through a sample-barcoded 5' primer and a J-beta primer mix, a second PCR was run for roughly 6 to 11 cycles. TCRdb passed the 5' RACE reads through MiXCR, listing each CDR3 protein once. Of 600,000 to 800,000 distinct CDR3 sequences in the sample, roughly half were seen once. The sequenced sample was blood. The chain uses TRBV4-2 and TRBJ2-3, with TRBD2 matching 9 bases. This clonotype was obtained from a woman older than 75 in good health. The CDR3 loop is CASSQRPTAGGSDTQYF. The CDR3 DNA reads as TGTGCCAGCAGCCAACGTCCCACAGCGGGGGGTTCAGATACGCAGTATTTT.